Detailed here is one TCR beta chain. This clone's antigen is unknown. The input lacks base qualities; no much larger clone sits a single base away. The data belong to a study of untreated major depressive disorder (dated by TCRdb to the late 2010s). The study in broad terms: In this cross-sectional case-control comparison, antidepressant-free major depressive disorder patients and individually matched non-depressed controls were compared on T cell phenotype and TCR repertoire. Differences in Vbeta 5.1, Vbeta 11 and Vbeta 22 usage observed by flow cytometry in the whole cohort were followed up by sequencing.

Each depressed patient was pairwise matched to a non-depressed control for sex, age, current smoking status and body mass index. European descent was reported for all participants. To qualify, patients needed a DSM-IV diagnosis of major depressive disorder plus a Hamilton Rating Scale for Depression score of 18 or higher. No psychiatric medication, including antidepressants, had been taken by patients for at least 8 weeks before enrollment. Depression severity among patients ranged from moderate to severe. Major medical conditions, Axis I/II comorbidities, regular medication or illicit drug use, and drinking over 100 g alcohol a week were all grounds for excluding any participant. About 30 ml of peripheral blood was collected from each participant into EDTA tubes. Magnetic negative selection with the BD IMag Human CD4 T Lymphocyte Enrichment Set was used to purify CD4+ T cells from thawed PBMCs. Flow cytometry confirmed that the CD4+ enrichment method typically gave around 95% purity. A subgroup of 5 or 6 case-control pairs, selected blind to chemokine receptor expression and flow-cytometric repertoire skewing results, was subjected to TCRbeta sequencing. All blood samples were collected in the morning at 8:00 a.m., and PBMCs were isolated by Ficoll-Hypaque gradient centrifugation. PBMCs were gradually cooled to -80 degrees C for cryopreservation and then kept in liquid nitrogen until assay.

The Qiagen DNeasy Blood and Tissue Kit was used to extract total genomic DNA from the purified CD4+ T cells. Following immunoSEQ immunosequencing protocols, the TCRbeta CDR3 region, as defined by IMGT, was amplified and sequenced. The original methods were these. The immunoSEQ service preprocessed the raw sequence data to correct PCR and sequencing errors. After being loaded into the immunoSEQ Analyzer, the data underwent further analysis with VDJtools v1.0.7. The paired Wilcoxon signed-rank test was used to test differences between patients and controls. TCRdb took this table from immuneACCESS and kept in-frame rearrangements with V and J called. Such tables lack part of the clones; where checked against another copy, unresolved V genes explain under half of the gap, and the rest is unexplained. The V and J calls and the clone size are those of that table, but D and trimming were determined from the DNA. A total of roughly 14,000 clones appear in this sample, 92% of them only once. 0.65% to 0.9% of the sample lies in the top ten.

Here is what the overall study found, with its caveats: In CD4+ T cells, sequencing confirmed that depressed patients used TRBV05-01 (Vbeta 5.1) more than controls did, with a one-tailed test giving p = 0.040. For the sequencing comparisons, one-tailed planned tests were applied to only three Vbeta families that had been selected in advance. Because of the strict matching and exclusion criteria, the study sample was comparatively small, which limits how generalizable the findings are. In every sequenced subject, all of the top five TRBV05-01 clones were private clones. In the sequencing data, TRBV25-01 and TRBV02-01 usage was found to follow the flow-cytometry pattern, although statistical significance was not reached.

The V and J ends are trimmed by 9 bases and 7 bases, leaving 21 bases between them. CDR3 length: 15 amino acids, cysteine to phenylalanine. Only the CDR3 portion is preserved as DNA: 45 bases, with reading frame beginning at the first base. CDR1 and CDR2, per the germline V gene (reference sequence), are LNHDA and SQIVND. This sequence was found in a man aged 25-45 years with major depressive disorder. Sequencing input: CD4+ T cells from PBMCs. Recombination joined TRBV19 with TRBJ1-4; the D gene is perhaps TRBD1, from 5 matching bases. The nucleotide sequence reads TGTGCCAGGAAGCGGGTGGGGGTTCTAGGTGAAAAACTGTTTTTT. This translates into CARKRVGVLGEKLFF.